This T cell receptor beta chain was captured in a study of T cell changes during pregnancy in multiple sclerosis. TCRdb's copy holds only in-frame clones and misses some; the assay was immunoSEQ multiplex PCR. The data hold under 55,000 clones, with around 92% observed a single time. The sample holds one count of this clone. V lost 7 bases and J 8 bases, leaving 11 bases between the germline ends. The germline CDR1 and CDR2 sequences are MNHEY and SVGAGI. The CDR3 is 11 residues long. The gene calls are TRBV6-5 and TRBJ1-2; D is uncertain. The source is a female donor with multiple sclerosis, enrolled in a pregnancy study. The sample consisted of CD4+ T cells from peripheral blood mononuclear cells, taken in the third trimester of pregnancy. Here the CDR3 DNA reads TGTGCCAGCATAAGCAGCAGGGGCTACACCTTC. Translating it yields CASISSRGYTF.